This T cell receptor beta chain came from a study of blood T cell repertoires in COVID-19. Across the study: Spain, Italy and the United States supplied samples that represented acute and convalescent COVID-19. Nucleic acid was either cDNA or gDNA, and it came from T cells, B-cell-depleted T cells, or PBMCs.

As handled by the study authors: Researchers report that nucleated cell counts were estimated from reference gene primer amplification. Here immunoSEQ multiplex PCR was the method, and the copy in TCRdb shows in-frame clones only, minus some. V, J and clone size reflect that table, while D and trimming were determined from the DNA. Here the sample spans roughly 130,000 clones, about 83% being singletons. The sample taken for sequencing was peripheral blood. This clonotype was obtained from a man aged 40-50 years with active or convalescent COVID-19.

This CDR3 reads CASRRQDLHEQYF. In DNA, the CDR3 is TGTGCCAGCAGAAGACAGGATTTACACGAGCAGTACTTC. The chain links TRBV27 to TRBJ2-7; possibly TRBD1 for D (6 bases). Germline values: CDR1 MNHEY, CDR2 SMNVEV (reference sequence). The CDR3 consists of 13 residues. Trimming shortened V by 6 bases and J by 5 bases, and 14 bases separated the two germline ends.